The table lists the clone carrying this TCR beta chain with a few counts. This entry is derived from a study of blood T cells in healthy people across ages. Every participating donor contributed around 9.5 milliliters of peripheral blood through a draw. Together with a sample-barcoded 5' primer, a J-beta primer mix was included in a second PCR lasting roughly 6 to 12 cycles. A template-switch adaptor containing 12 random nucleotides labeled each cDNA molecule. Each single sample gave us at least 2.5 million CDR3-containing paired-end reads. TCRdb re-called the 5' RACE reads with MiXCR, one entry per CDR3 protein. The sample consists of roughly 790,000 distinct CDR3 sequences, 40% to 45% of them appearing once. The sequence derives from a woman aged 60 to 75 in good health. Sequenced material: blood.

The CDR3 region is CASRPEEGASTDTQYF. The CDR3 DNA reads TGTGCCAGCAGGCCGGAAGAGGGGGCTAGCACAGATACGCAGTATTTT. This chain links TRBV4-2 with TRBJ2-3, with 7 bases lining up with TRBD1. The CDR3 has 16 amino acids. V lost 6 bases, J lost 0 bases, and 9 bases stayed unmatched. Germline CDR1 reads LGHNA; CDR2 reads YNFKEQ.